This TCR beta chain comes out of a study of blood T cells in healthy people across ages. Germline CDR1 reads SGHDT; CDR2 reads YYEEEE. This CDR3 region has 14 residues. The V and J ends lost 0 bases and 4 bases respectively, with 10 bases between them. Then a second PCR, running roughly 7 to 11 cycles, was carried out with a sample-barcoded 5' primer and a J-beta primer mix. TCRdb re-called the 5' RACE reads through MiXCR, storing one row per CDR3 protein. The sample lists about 670,000 distinct CDR3 sequences; over 40% were seen once. The clonotype originates from a woman aged 80 or over in good health. The source material was blood. The genes are TRBV5-6 and TRBJ1-1, with D maybe TRBD1 (5 bases). CDR3 in DNA: TGTGCCAGCAGCTTGGGTGAGGGGACCACTGAAGCTTTCTTT. Translating it yields CASSLGEGTTEAFF.